These 21 T cell receptor beta chains came from one sample sequenced in a study of cytomegalovirus exposure and HLA in healthy donors. The study ran its PCR with 60 Vbeta and 13 Jbeta primers. The protocol was immunoSEQ multiplex PCR, while the TCRdb copy is restricted to in-frame clones and leaves out a portion. The sample lists about 180,000 clones; 70% to 80% were seen once. Source material: PBMCs. The receptors derive from a woman aged 35 to 49 in good health and CMV-seronegative.

The chain is built from TRBV27 and TRBJ2-7; TRBD1 matches at 10 bases. The V and J ends lost 11 bases and 4 bases, in that order; junction bases with no gene match: 8. Germline V gene data show CDR1 as MNHEY and CDR2 as SMNVEV (reference sequence). This CDR3 has 13 amino acids. In DNA, the CDR3 is TGTGCCTGCCGGGACAGGGGATCTTACGAGCAGTACTTC. It is translated as CACRDRGSYEQYF.

V usage is TRBV18 and J usage is TRBJ1-2; 9 nucleotides align to TRBD1. The junction had 2 bases not matched to a gene; V was cut back by 3 bases and J by 0 bases. CDR1 and CDR2 from the germline V gene are KGHSH and LQKENI. The CDR3 sequence is 15 residues long. Here the CDR3 DNA reads TGTGCCAGCTCACCTGGGACAGGGACTAACTATGGCTACACCTTC. It codes for CASSPGTGTNYGYTF.

The chain employs TRBV4-2 and TRBJ2-3; 10 bases are shared with TRBD2. With 1 base clipped from V and 5 bases from J, the junction kept 6 bases outside the gene matches. Germline V gene data show CDR1 as LGHNA and CDR2 as YNFKEQ. The CDR3 is 16 amino acids. The CDR3 loop reads CASSQALAGALDTQYF. The CDR3 nucleotides are TGTGCCAGCAGCCAAGCGCTAGCGGGAGCTTTAGATACGCAGTATTTT.

The chain couples TRBV19 to TRBJ2-7, with TRBD1 matching 9 bases. Germline V gene lookup returns CDR1 LNHDA and CDR2 SQIVND (reference sequence). The CDR3 length is 14 residues. Trimming took 4 bases from V and 0 from J; bases not matched to a gene: 1. CDR3 sequence (DNA): TGTGCCAGTAGTACGACAGGGGGCTCCTACGAGCAGTACTTC. Translation: CASSTTGGSYEQYF.

This CDR3 is CASSQVRGASQETQYF. The CDR3 region has the DNA TGTGCCAGCAGCCAAGTGCGTGGGGCTAGTCAAGAGACCCAGTACTTC. The chain links TRBV14 to TRBJ2-5, with a weak D call TRBD1 (5 bases). Trimming stripped 1 base from V and 2 bases from J, with 14 bases between. CDR3 length: 16 amino acids. Germline V gene data show CDR1 as SGHDN and CDR2 as FVKESK.

The chain employs TRBV11-2 and TRBJ1-3; unclear D gene. Germline V gene data show CDR1 as SGHAT and CDR2 as FQNNGV. The germline V and J ends were trimmed by 5 bases and 0 bases, with 14 bases remaining between them. The CDR3 length is 16 residues. This CDR3 reads CASSPVSFPSGNTIYF. The CDR3 DNA reads as TGTGCCAGCAGCCCGGTATCGTTCCCCTCTGGAAACACCATATATTTT.

The genes are TRBV5-1 and TRBJ2-1; 8 bases are shared with TRBD2. The germline CDR1 and CDR2 sequences are SGHRS and YFSETQ. The V segment lost 1 base and the J segment 7 bases; nucleotides outside the gene matches: 13. CDR3 length: 17 residues. CDR3 bases: TGCGCCAGCAGCTTGTACCCCCCGGGAGGGCCGAGGAATGAGCAGTTCTTC. Amino acid sequence: CASSLYPPGGPRNEQFF.

The genes are TRBV19 and TRBJ1-2, with D hard to call. This CDR3 contains 15 residues. V was clipped by 3 bases and J by 0 bases, with 11 bases between them. Germline V CDR1 and CDR2: LNHDA, SQIVND (reference sequence). In DNA form, the CDR3 reads TGTGCCAGTAGTATCGAACGCGCTTCTAACTATGGCTACACCTTC. The encoded protein is CASSIERASNYGYTF.

This chain connects TRBV25-1 to TRBJ1-2; maybe TRBD1 (6 bases). This CDR3 region has 13 residues. V lost 4 bases to trimming and J lost 8 bases, with 14 bases between them. CDR1 and CDR2 (germline): MGHDK, SYGVNS. The CDR3 nucleotides are TGTGCCAGCAGTGGGCAGGACAGTCGAGGCTACACCTTC. Translation: CASSGQDSRGYTF.

The chain is built from TRBV14 and TRBJ1-1; TRBD1 is a possible D gene (6 bases). Trimming removed 3 bases at V and 1 base at J, with 12 bases between. The CDR3 sequence is 15 residues long. The germline CDR1 and CDR2 sequences are SGHDN and FVKESK. CDR3 region: CASSQLDSWNTEAFF. CDR3 in DNA: TGTGCCAGCAGCCAGTTGGACAGTTGGAACACTGAAGCTTTCTTT.

V is TRBV7-9 and J is TRBJ1-1; D gene ambiguous. This CDR3 has 14 amino acids. Trimming removed 1 base from V and 7 bases from J, with 13 bases in between. Per the germline V gene, CDR1 is SEHNR and CDR2 is FQNEAQ (reference sequence). CDR3 in amino acids: CASSLVNGGGEAFF. CDR3 sequence (DNA): TGTGCCAGCAGCTTAGTAAACGGTGGTGGTGAAGCTTTCTTT. Full variable domain (remainder filled in from reference TRBV7-9 and TRBJ1-1): DTGVSQNPRHKITKRGQNVTFRCDPISEHNRLYWYRQTLGQGPEFLTYFQNEAQLEKSRLLSDRFSAERPKGSFSTLEIQRTEQGDSAMYLCASSLVNGGGEAFFGQGTRLTVV.

J is TRBJ2-1 and V is TRBV2; 8 bases line up with TRBD1. Germline CDR1 and CDR2: SNHLY and FYNNEI. The junction had 3 bases not matched to a gene; V was cut back by 2 bases and J by 3 bases. CDR3 length: 15 amino acids. CDR3 sequence (DNA): TGTGCCAGCAGTGAACAGGGGGCTGACTACAATGAGCAGTTCTTC. It codes for CASSEQGADYNEQFF.

The rearrangement links TRBV7-2 to TRBJ2-5, with 11 nucleotides matching TRBD2. Per germline, CDR1 SGHTA and CDR2 FQGNSA. Trimming removed 2 bases from V and 2 bases from J; junction bases left unmatched: 7. This CDR3 is 17 amino acids long. The CDR3 protein is CASSLPLGLAAQETQYF. CDR3 DNA: TGTGCCAGCAGCTTACCTCTGGGACTAGCGGCTCAAGAGACCCAGTACTTC.

The chain is built from TRBV6-6 and TRBJ2-5; 9 bases are a match to TRBD2. With V trimmed by 2 bases and J by 4 bases, 5 bases remained unmatched. Looked up from germline, CDR1 is MNHNY and CDR2 is SVGAGI (reference sequence). The CDR3 extends over 15 amino acids. The CDR3 protein is CASSYQLTSGETQYF. The CDR3 DNA is TGTGCCAGCAGTTACCAATTGACTAGCGGAGAGACCCAGTACTTC.

This rearrangement joins TRBV27 to TRBJ2-7, with 10 positions matching TRBD2. From germline, CDR1 is MNHEY and CDR2 SMNVEV (reference sequence). The V gene end was trimmed by 5 bases and the J gene end by 3 bases; junction bases not matched to a gene: 7. This CDR3 is built from 15 residues. In DNA, the CDR3 is TGTGCCAGCAGTCCCCCCGGGACTAGCGTCTACGAGCAGTACTTC. Its protein is CASSPPGTSVYEQYF.

The chain couples TRBV5-1 to TRBJ1-1; the D gene is possibly TRBD1 (5 bases). The germline V and J ends were trimmed by 0 bases and 5 bases, with 11 bases remaining between them. The length of the CDR3 is 14 residues. Germline V gene lookup returns CDR1 SGHRS and CDR2 YFSETQ. In DNA form, the CDR3 reads TGCGCCAGCAGCTTGGAGGGGACTAGTACTGAAGCTTTCTTT. This gives the protein CASSLEGTSTEAFF.

This clone was seen a handful of times. The chain carries TRBV5-1 and TRBJ2-2; 10 nucleotides match TRBD1. V trimming: 4 bases; J trimming: 0 bases; junction bases outside the gene matches: 3. Germline CDR1 reads SGHRS; CDR2 reads YFSETQ. The CDR3 contains 16 residues. The chain's CDR3 is CASSAGTGANTGELFF. In nucleotides, the CDR3 is TGCGCCAGCAGCGCCGGGACAGGGGCGAACACCGGGGAGCTGTTTTTT.

This clone is a singleton in its sample. V is TRBV7-3 and J is TRBJ2-5; 9 nucleotides agree with TRBD1. CDR1 and CDR2 (germline): SGHTA, FQGTGA. V shed 6 bases and J 5 bases; nucleotides not matched to a gene: 7. CDR3 length: 14 residues. The CDR3 DNA follows: TGTGCCAGCAGTCCCTCCGGGACAGGGGAGACCCAGTACTTC. The encoded protein is CASSPSGTGETQYF. Variable domain in full (rest from reference TRBV7-3 and TRBJ2-5): GAGVSQTPSNKVTEKGKYVELRCDPISGHTALYWYRQSLGQGPEFLIYFQGTGAADDSGLPNDRFFAVRPEGSVSTLKIQRTERGDSAVYLCASSPSGTGETQYFGPGTRLLVL.

Concerning this clone: Other DNA sequences in the same sample also yield this CDR3. V usage is TRBV5-4 and J usage is TRBJ1-2; D is perhaps TRBD1 (6 bases). V lost 0 bases, J lost 8 bases, and 8 bases lay in between. CDR1 is SGHNT and CDR2 is YYREEE in the germline V gene (reference sequence). The CDR3 runs to 12 residues. The CDR3 DNA reads TGTGCCAGCAGCTTGGACAGGGTGGGCTACACCTTC. It encodes CASSLDRVGYTF.

This chain links TRBV5-4 with TRBJ2-7, with 10 bases fitting TRBD1. The CDR3 runs 14 residues. Germline lookup yields CDR1 SGHNT and CDR2 YYREEE (reference sequence). The J segment lost 4 bases and the V segment lost 9 bases, leaving 10 bases of the junction unmatched. For the CDR3, the DNA is TGTGCCATCCGACCGACAGGGGGCGCGTACGAGCAGTACTTC. It specifies CAIRPTGGAYEQYF.

The chain is built from TRBV27 and TRBJ2-2, with 7 bases matching TRBD2. V was pared by 5 bases and J by 2 bases, with 2 bases of the junction left unmatched. The CDR3 runs 14 residues. Germline V gene lookup returns CDR1 MNHEY and CDR2 SMNVEV (reference sequence). The CDR3: CASSLGLNTGELFF. As DNA, the CDR3 is TGTGCCAGCAGTCTGGGACTAAACACCGGGGAGCTGTTTTTT.